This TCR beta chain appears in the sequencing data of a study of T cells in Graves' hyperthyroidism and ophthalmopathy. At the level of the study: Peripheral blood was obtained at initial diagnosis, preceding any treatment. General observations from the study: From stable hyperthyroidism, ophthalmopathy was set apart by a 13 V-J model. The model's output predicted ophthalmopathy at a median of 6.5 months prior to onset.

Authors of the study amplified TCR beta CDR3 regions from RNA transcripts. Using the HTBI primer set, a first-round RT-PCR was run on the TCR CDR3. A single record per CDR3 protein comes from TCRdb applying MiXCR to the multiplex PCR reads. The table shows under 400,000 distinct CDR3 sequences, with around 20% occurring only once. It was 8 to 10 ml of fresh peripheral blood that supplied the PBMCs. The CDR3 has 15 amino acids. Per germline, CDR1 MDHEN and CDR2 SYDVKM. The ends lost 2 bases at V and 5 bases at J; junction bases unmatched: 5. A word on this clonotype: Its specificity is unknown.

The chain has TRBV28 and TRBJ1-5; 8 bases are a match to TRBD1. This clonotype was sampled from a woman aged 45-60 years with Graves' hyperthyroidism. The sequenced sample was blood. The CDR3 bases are TGTGCCAGCAGTTTAGGGGACAGGCTCCATCAGCCCCAGCATTTT. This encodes CASSLGDRLHQPQHF.